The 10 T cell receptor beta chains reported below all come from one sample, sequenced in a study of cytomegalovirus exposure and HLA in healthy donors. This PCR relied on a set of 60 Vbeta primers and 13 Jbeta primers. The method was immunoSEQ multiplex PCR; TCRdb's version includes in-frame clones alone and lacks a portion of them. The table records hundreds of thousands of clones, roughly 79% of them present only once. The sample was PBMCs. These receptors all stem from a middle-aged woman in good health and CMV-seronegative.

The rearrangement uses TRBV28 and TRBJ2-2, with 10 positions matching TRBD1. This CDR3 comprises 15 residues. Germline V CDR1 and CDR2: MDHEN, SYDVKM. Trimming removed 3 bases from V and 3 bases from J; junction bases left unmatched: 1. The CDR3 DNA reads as TGTGCCAGCAGTTTCGGGACAGGGGACACCGGGGAGCTGTTTTTT. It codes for CASSFGTGDTGELFF.

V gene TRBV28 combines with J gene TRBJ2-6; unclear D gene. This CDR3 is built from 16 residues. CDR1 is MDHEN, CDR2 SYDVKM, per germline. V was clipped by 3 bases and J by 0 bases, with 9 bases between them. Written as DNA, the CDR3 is TGTGCCAGCAGTTTGTCCCGAGGCTCTGGGGCCAACGTCCTGACTTTC. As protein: CASSLSRGSGANVLTF.

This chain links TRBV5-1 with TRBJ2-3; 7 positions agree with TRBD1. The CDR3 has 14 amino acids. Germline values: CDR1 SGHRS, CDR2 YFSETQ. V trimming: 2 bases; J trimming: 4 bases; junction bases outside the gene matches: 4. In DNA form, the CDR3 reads TGCGCCAGCAGCTTCAGAGGGGGCGCAGATACGCAGTATTTT. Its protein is CASSFRGGADTQYF.

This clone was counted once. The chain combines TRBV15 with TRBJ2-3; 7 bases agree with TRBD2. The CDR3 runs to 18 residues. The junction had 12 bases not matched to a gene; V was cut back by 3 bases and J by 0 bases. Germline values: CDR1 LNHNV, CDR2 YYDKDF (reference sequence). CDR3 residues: CATSREGVRAGSTDTQYF. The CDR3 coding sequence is TGTGCCACCAGCAGGGAGGGAGTTAGAGCGGGGAGCACAGATACGCAGTATTTT.

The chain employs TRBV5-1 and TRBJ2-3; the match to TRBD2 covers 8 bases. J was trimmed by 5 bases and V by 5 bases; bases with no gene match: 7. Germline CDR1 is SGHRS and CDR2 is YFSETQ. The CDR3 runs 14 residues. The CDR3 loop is CASSPGGAGDTQYF. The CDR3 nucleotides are TGCGCCAGCAGTCCCGGGGGGGCGGGAGATACGCAGTATTTT.

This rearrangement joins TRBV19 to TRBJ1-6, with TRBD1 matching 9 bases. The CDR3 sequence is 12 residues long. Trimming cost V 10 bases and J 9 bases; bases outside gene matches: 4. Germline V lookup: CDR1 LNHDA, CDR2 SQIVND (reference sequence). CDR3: CATRTGVSPLHF. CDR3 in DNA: TGTGCCACACGGACAGGGGTTTCACCCCTCCACTTT. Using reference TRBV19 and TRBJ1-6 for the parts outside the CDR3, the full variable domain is DGGITQSPKYLFRKEGQNVTLSCEQNLNHDAMYWYRQDPGQGLRLIYYSQIVNDFQKGDIAEGYSVSREKKESFPLTVTSAQKNPTAFYLCATRTGVSPLHFGNGTRLTVT.

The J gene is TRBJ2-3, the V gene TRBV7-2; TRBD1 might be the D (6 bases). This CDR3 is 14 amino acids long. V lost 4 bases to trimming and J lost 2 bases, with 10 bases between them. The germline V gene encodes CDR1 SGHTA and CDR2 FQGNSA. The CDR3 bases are TGTGCCAGCAGCTCCTCAGGGGTCACAGATACGCAGTATTTT. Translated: CASSSSGVTDTQYF.

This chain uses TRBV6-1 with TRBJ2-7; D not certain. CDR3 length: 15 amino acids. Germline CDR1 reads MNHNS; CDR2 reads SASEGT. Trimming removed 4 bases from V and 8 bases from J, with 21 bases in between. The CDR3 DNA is TGTGCCAGCAGTGCATCCCCGCTGGGCTACCACCAGCAGTACTTC. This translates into CASSASPLGYHQQYF.

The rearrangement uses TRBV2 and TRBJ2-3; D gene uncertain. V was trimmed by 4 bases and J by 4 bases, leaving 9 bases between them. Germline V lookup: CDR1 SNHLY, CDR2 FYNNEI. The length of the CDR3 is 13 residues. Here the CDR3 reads CASSVFSADTQYF. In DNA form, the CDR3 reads TGTGCCAGCAGTGTGTTTAGTGCAGATACGCAGTATTTT.

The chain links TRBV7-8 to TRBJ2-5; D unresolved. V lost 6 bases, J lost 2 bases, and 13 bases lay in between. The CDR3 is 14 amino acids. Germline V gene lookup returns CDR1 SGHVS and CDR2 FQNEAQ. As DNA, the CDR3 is TGTGCCAGCAGTGCCGAAGCCTTTCAAGAGACCCAGTACTTC. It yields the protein CASSAEAFQETQYF.